This TCR beta chain was sequenced in a study of OX40 agonist ivuxolimab in advanced cancers. This CDR3 spans 15 amino acids. From germline, CDR1 is SGHTA and CDR2 FQGNSA. V shed 5 bases and J 4 bases; nucleotides not matched to a gene: 5. Study-level results: With doses of 0.1 to 3.0 mg/kg, CD4+ and CD8+ blood T cells had undergone clonal expansion by week 6. The 0.1-3.0 mg/kg partial responders had among the lowest clonal expansion. More expanded clones were seen, on average, in CD8+ T cells than in CD4+.

Clones were read by immunoSEQ multiplex PCR, and TCRdb kept only the in-frame ones, dropping some. This sample has 55,000 to 75,000 clones, with about nine tenths found just once. The study sampled blood at baseline, cycle 4 day 1, and cycle 7 day 1. In the case of this clone: Its matching antigen is unknown.

The chain has TRBV7-2 and TRBJ2-6, with 7 bases aligning to TRBD2. This receptor was obtained from an adult with an advanced solid tumor such as melanoma, head and neck, liver or kidney cancer. The source was CD4+ or CD8+ T cells sorted from blood, collected in a trial of the OX40 agonist ivuxolimab. The CDR3 DNA reads as TGTGCCAGCAGCCGACGGGAGGCCGGGGCCAACGTCCTGACTTTC. Its translation: CASSRREAGANVLTF.